Listed below are T cell receptor beta chains from one sample, sequenced in a study of cytomegalovirus exposure and HLA in healthy donors. TCRdb keeps only in-frame clones here, not all; method: immunoSEQ multiplex PCR. This table has 200,000 to 250,000 clones, roughly 84% appearing once. Sequenced material: PBMCs. These receptors all stem from a boy younger than 10 in good health and CMV-seronegative. Both conserved end residues are part of each CDR3. A D gene is named only where the DNA matches it firmly. Only part of the rows carry a size: once, few, many, or a class if the clone is expanded.

abundance	j_gene	v_gene	d_gene	CDR3aa
-	TRBJ2-7	TRBV2	TRBD1	CASRTGFPPSYEQYF
-	TRBJ2-7	TRBV19	TRBD1	CASSPGRHRGGDNEQYF
-	TRBJ2-3	TRBV9	TRBD1	CASSVVPEGTGVLRAQYF
-	TRBJ2-7	TRBV30	-	CAWLDRGREQYF
-	TRBJ1-4	TRBV25-1	TRBD1	CASSESGTGKVKLFF
-	TRBJ2-1	TRBV4-2	TRBD2	CASSSGLAVNEQFF
-	TRBJ1-2	TRBV2	-	CASTWTTPNYGYTF
-	TRBJ1-2	TRBV2	-	CASTQPRGIEYGYTF
-	TRBJ2-5	TRBV6-5	TRBD1	CASRVPGQGETQYF
-	TRBJ2-1	TRBV27	TRBD2	CASRGPRGDNEQFF
once	TRBJ1-3	TRBV30	-	CAWNGGERSGNTIYF
-	-	TRBV6-5	TRBD1	CASRATGALYEQYF
-	TRBJ2-7	TRBV6-1	-	CASRSGGYEQYF
-	TRBJ2-7	TRBV5-1	TRBD1	CASRAPAVTGTAYEQYF
-	TRBJ2-3	TRBV19	TRBD1	CASSIDGTASTDTQYF
-	TRBJ1-4	TRBV6-5	-	CASSYSPRAQDEKLFF
-	TRBJ1-3	TRBV14	-	CASTPADSSGNTIYF
-	TRBJ2-3	TRBV10-3	TRBD2	CAISRPAGSTDTQYF
-	TRBJ2-3	TRBV11-3	-	CASSCLGAEDTQYF
-	-	TRBV27	-	CASSLFGGSTSYEQYF
-	TRBJ2-7	TRBV5-4	TRBD2	CASSPAGAGGPREQYF
-	TRBJ1-2	TRBV18	-	CASSSTGDGAGGYTF
-	TRBJ1-2	TRBV11-2	-	CGSSLVQGRLGYGYTF
-	TRBJ2-1	TRBV15	-	CATSRAGTTENNEQFF
once	TRBJ2-7	TRBV7-2	-	CASSLTEYEQYF
-	TRBJ1-1	TRBV11-3	-	CASSLGGFSNTEAFF
-	TRBJ2-1	TRBV27	-	CASSAGHNSYNEQFF
-	TRBJ2-3	TRBV18	TRBD1	CASSPGQYTDTQYF
once	TRBJ2-1	TRBV12-2	-	CASRLAKKGSAEQFF